This TCR beta chain was sequenced for a study of blood T cell repertoires in COVID-19. This clone was observed a single time. Germline assignment: CDR1 LNHDA and CDR2 SQIVND (reference sequence). The CDR3 has 14 residues. Trimming took 9 bases from V and 2 from J; bases not matched to a gene: 6. The assay was immunoSEQ multiplex PCR, and TCRdb's table has in-frame clones only and misses some. The sample lists 120,000 to 150,000 clones; about four fifths were seen once. The TCR was taken from a woman aged 45-65 years with acute COVID-19. Sequencing was done on a sample of PBMCs or T cells enriched from blood (not recorded which). The gene calls are TRBV19 and TRBJ2-3, with TRBD1 identical over 9 bases. CDR3 sequence (DNA): TGTGCCAGCCGACAGGGGGATGACACAGATACGCAGTATTTT. Translation: CASRQGDDTDTQYF.